The 31 T cell receptor beta chains reported below all come from one sample, sequenced in a study of shared clonotypes between healthy human individuals. The table came from immunoSEQ multiplex PCR; TCRdb's copy has only in-frame clones and leaves some out. The top ten hold roughly 0.13% of the sample, which has 2 million to 2.5 million clones, nearly 97% seen once. Sequenced input: naive CD4+ T cells sorted from blood. This sample's subset: CD45RA+ positively selected. These receptors were collected from a young man in good health.

This clone came up once. In the same sample, other DNA sequences code for this CDR3. This chain connects TRBV6-1 to TRBJ1-5, with D tentatively TRBD1 (6 bases). This CDR3 is 14 amino acids long. Germline V gene lookup returns CDR1 MNHNS and CDR2 SASEGT. Trimming removed 4 bases from V and 3 bases from J, with 10 bases in between. Here the CDR3 DNA reads TGTGCCAGCAGTGGCACAGGGTACAATCAGCCCCAGCATTTT. The encoded protein is CASSGTGYNQPQHF.

This clone was seen a single time. This chain links TRBV30 with TRBJ2-7, with D perhaps TRBD1 (6 bases). CDR1 is GTSNPN and CDR2 is SVGIG in the germline V gene (reference sequence). The CDR3 totals 15 residues. V gave up 2 bases and J gave up 5 bases, with 19 bases separating them. As DNA, the CDR3 is TGTGCCTGGAGTCCCAGGAAGCAGGGGATGCACGAGCAGTACTTC. It yields the protein CAWSPRKQGMHEQYF.

V gene TRBV11-2 combines with J gene TRBJ2-7; D remains unclear. The CDR3 sequence is 16 residues long. The V end lost 2 bases, the J end lost 5 bases, and 19 bases lay between the germline ends. Germline V gene lookup returns CDR1 SGHAT and CDR2 FQNNGV. The CDR3 DNA reads TGTGCCAGCAGCTTAATGTCCCCGGTAGCCCCCCACGAGCAGTACTTC. It translates to CASSLMSPVAPHEQYF.

Only one count was recorded for this clone. In nucleotides, the CDR3 is TGCGCCAGCAGAAAAGACACCACGTTTTCTGAAAAACTGTTTTTT. Translated: CASRKDTTFSEKLFF. The chain recombines TRBV4-1 with TRBJ1-4; D unresolved. Trimming took off 6 bases at V and 7 bases at J, with 18 bases between the two ends. The germline V gene encodes CDR1 MGHRA and CDR2 YSYEKL. The CDR3 length is 15 residues.

The J gene is TRBJ1-5, the V gene TRBV19; D not certain. Germline V gene sequence: CDR1 LNHDA, CDR2 SQIVND (reference sequence). The CDR3 covers 14 residues. The V and J ends lost 5 bases and 0 bases respectively, with 8 bases between them. CDR3 bases: TGTGCCAGTAGTCGTCGGTATAGCAATCAGCCCCAGCATTTT. Translation: CASSRRYSNQPQHF.

The genes are TRBV30 and TRBJ2-3; no clear D. Germline V lookup: CDR1 GTSNPN, CDR2 SVGIG (reference sequence). V was pared by 0 bases and J by 4 bases, with 8 bases between. The CDR3 spans 13 residues. CDR3 in DNA: TGTGCCTGGAGTGTACCCCGCCCAGATACGCAGTATTTT. Translating gives CAWSVPRPDTQYF.

The rearrangement joins TRBV7-2 to TRBJ1-3; a weak D match, TRBD1 (5 bases). CDR3 length equals 14 residues. Germline loops: CDR1 SGHTA, CDR2 FQGNSA. V dropped 1 base and J dropped 3 bases, with 7 bases sitting between them. The CDR3 sequence: CASSLGRGGNTIYF. The CDR3 DNA sequence: TGTGCCAGCAGCTTAGGGAGGGGTGGAAACACCATATATTTT.

This clone was found once. The J gene is TRBJ2-3, the V gene TRBV6-5; TRBD2 matches at 7 bases. Germline CDR1 is MNHEY and CDR2 is SVGAGI. The junction had 8 bases not matched to a gene; V was cut back by 7 bases and J by 1 base. The CDR3 has 15 amino acids. CDR3 DNA sequence: TGTGCCAGCAAAGAACCTAGCGGTGGCACAGATACGCAGTATTTT. Its protein product is CASKEPSGGTDTQYF.

The chain combines TRBV2 with TRBJ1-6; tentative D call: TRBD1 (6 bases). CDR1 and CDR2 (germline): SNHLY, FYNNEI. Deletions cut 6 bases from V and 9 bases from J, with 15 bases between. The CDR3 has 14 amino acids. Here the CDR3 DNA reads TGTGCCAGCAGACGCCAGGGGTTGGGTTCACCCCTCCACTTT. This sequence encodes CASRRQGLGSPLHF.

The chain links TRBV5-8 to TRBJ1-1; the match to TRBD1 covers 7 bases. The CDR3 extends over 13 amino acids. Germline lookup yields CDR1 SGHTS and CDR2 YDEGEE. Trimming cost V 4 bases and J 5 bases; bases outside gene matches: 5. CDR3 nucleotide sequence: TGTGCCAGCAGCCGCAGGGGGTGGACTGAAGCTTTCTTT. Protein product: CASSRRGWTEAFF.

This rearrangement joins TRBV7-2 to TRBJ2-5; 9 bases fit TRBD2. The CDR3 contains 15 residues. The V gene's germline CDR1 is SGHTA and CDR2 FQGNSA. V was pared by 1 base and J by 4 bases, with 4 bases of the junction left unmatched. CDR3 sequence: CASSLGLSGRETQYF. Here the CDR3 DNA reads TGTGCCAGCAGCTTAGGCCTTAGCGGGAGAGAGACCCAGTACTTC.

This chain links TRBV5-6 with TRBJ2-3, with 11 bases that match TRBD2. Looked up from germline, CDR1 is SGHDT and CDR2 is YYEEEE. The CDR3 consists of 17 residues. The V and J ends lost 2 bases and 0 bases, in that order; junction bases with no gene match: 5. CDR3 sequence: CASSFPSGGISTDTQYF. CDR3 in DNA: TGTGCCAGCAGCTTTCCTAGCGGGGGGATAAGCACAGATACGCAGTATTTT.

The chain joins TRBV7-2 to TRBJ2-3; D call uncertain. V was trimmed by 1 base and J by 7 bases, leaving 3 bases between them. CDR3 length equals 11 residues. CDR1 is SGHTA, CDR2 FQGNSA, per germline. CDR3 DNA sequence: TGTGCCAGCAGCTTAGGACATACGCAGTATTTT. This sequence encodes CASSLGHTQYF.

The rearrangement uses TRBV30 and TRBJ2-4, with 7 bases that match TRBD1. V was pared by 2 bases and J by 1 base, with 2 bases of the junction left unmatched. The CDR3 length is 14 residues. The germline CDR1 and CDR2 sequences are GTSNPN and SVGIG (reference sequence). For the CDR3, the DNA is TGTGCCTGGAGTTCACAGGGGGCCAAAAACATTCAGTACTTC. It is translated as CAWSSQGAKNIQYF. The full variable domain, its missing parts supplied by reference TRBV30 and TRBJ2-4, is SQTIHQWPATLVQPVGSPLSLECTVEGTSNPNLYWYRQAAGRGLQLLFYSVGIGQISSEVPQNLSASRPQDRQFILSSKKLLLSDSGFYLCAWSSQGAKNIQYFGAGTRLSVL.

In regard to this clone: The sample has other DNA sequences that encode this CDR3 too. The V call is TRBV5-1, the J call TRBJ2-1; D uncertain. The V gene's germline CDR1 is SGHRS and CDR2 YFSETQ. The CDR3 length is 14 residues. The ends were cut back, 0 bases at V and 5 bases at J, with 9 bases in the middle. The CDR3 reads CASSLAPGNNEQFF. The CDR3 DNA sequence: TGCGCCAGCAGCTTGGCCCCGGGTAACAATGAGCAGTTCTTC.

The gene calls are TRBV27 and TRBJ2-7; D gene uncertain. Between the trimmed V and J ends, which lost 5 bases and 2 bases, there was a span of 13 bases. This CDR3 is built from 14 residues. The germline gives CDR1 MNHEY, CDR2 SMNVEV (reference sequence). CDR3 in DNA: TGTGCCAGCAGTCCCTGGAAGTCGACCTACGAGCAGTACTTC. Its protein is CASSPWKSTYEQYF.

This rearrangement joins TRBV7-9 to TRBJ1-1; D may be TRBD1 (6 bases). Germline CDR1 and CDR2: SEHNR and FQNEAQ (reference sequence). Trimming removed 0 bases at V and 6 bases at J, with 14 bases between. The CDR3 covers 15 residues. The CDR3 nucleotides are TGTGCCAGCAGCTTAGCCCACACAGGGAAAGCTGAAGCTTTCTTT. Translated, it gives CASSLAHTGKAEAFF.

The chain links TRBV5-6 to TRBJ1-1; weak D call: TRBD1 (5 bases). The germline V and J ends were trimmed by 5 bases and 5 bases, with 16 bases remaining between them. Germline values: CDR1 SGHDT, CDR2 YYEEEE. This CDR3 region has 14 residues. The CDR3 nucleotides are TGTGCCAGCAGGGGGGAGGGCCAGGAGACTGAAGCTTTCTTT. Its translation is CASRGEGQETEAFF.

This CDR3 reads CASSQDPTGLSTDTQYF. In DNA, the CDR3 is TGCGCCAGCAGCCAAGACCCAACAGGGCTTAGCACAGATACGCAGTATTTT. This chain uses TRBV4-1 with TRBJ2-3; D possibly corresponds to TRBD1 (6 bases). The CDR3 is 17 residues long. V was pared by 0 bases and J by 0 bases, with 13 bases between. Germline V gives CDR1 MGHRA, CDR2 YSYEKL.

This clone was observed a single time. The V call is TRBV7-6, the J call TRBJ2-3, with 7 nucleotides matching TRBD2. In germline, CDR1 is SGHVS, CDR2 FNYEAQ. V trimming: 1 base; J trimming: 2 bases; junction bases outside the gene matches: 6. The CDR3 covers 16 residues. CDR3 residues: CASSLDMGGNTDTQYF. Here the CDR3 DNA reads TGTGCCAGCAGCTTAGATATGGGGGGGAACACAGATACGCAGTATTTT.

With respect to this clone: Other nucleotide sequences from this sample produce the same CDR3. V gene TRBV2 combines with J gene TRBJ2-7; either TRBD1 or TRBD2 may fit D (5 bases each). The CDR3 length is 12 residues. The V and J ends lost 1 base and 6 bases respectively, with 7 bases between them. Germline V lookup: CDR1 SNHLY, CDR2 FYNNEI. The CDR3 DNA reads TGTGCCAGCAGTGAAGGGGGACGCGAGCAGTACTTC. Its protein is CASSEGGREQYF.

The V and J genes are TRBV2 and TRBJ2-7, with D possibly being TRBD1 (6 bases). The length of the CDR3 is 13 residues. CDR1 is SNHLY, CDR2 FYNNEI, per germline. Trimming shortened V by 2 bases and J by 7 bases, and 12 bases separated the two germline ends. DNA for the CDR3: TGTGCCAGCAGTGAATCCCAACAGGGAGAGCAGTACTTC. Residues: CASSESQQGEQYF.

The chain employs TRBV6-4 and TRBJ1-1; 8 positions match TRBD1. The germline V gene has CDR1 MRHNA and CDR2 SNTAGT. The CDR3 consists of 17 residues. V was pared by 6 bases and J by 0 bases, with 12 bases of the junction left unmatched. Here the CDR3 reads CASSTPQGARMNTEAFF. In nucleotides, the CDR3 is TGTGCCAGCAGCACCCCCCAGGGGGCGCGAATGAACACTGAAGCTTTCTTT.

J is TRBJ2-5 and V is TRBV10-3; tentatively, D is TRBD2 (6 bases). The CDR3 totals 15 residues. V was shortened by 0 bases and J by 3 bases, with 11 bases between the two germline ends. Germline values: CDR1 ENHRY, CDR2 SYGVKD. CDR3 DNA: TGTGCCATCAGTGAGTCTGGGGGGTATGAAGAGACCCAGTACTTC. The encoded protein is CAISESGGYEETQYF.

The V call is TRBV7-2, the J call TRBJ2-3; D uncertain. The CDR3 runs 14 residues. The germline V gene encodes CDR1 SGHTA and CDR2 FQGNSA. Trimming shortened V by 1 base and J by 6 bases, and 11 bases separated the two germline ends. The CDR3 is CASSLGPAGDTQYF. The CDR3 DNA reads TGTGCCAGCAGCTTAGGCCCCGCCGGCGATACGCAGTATTTT.

The chain carries TRBV2 and TRBJ2-2; TRBD2 matches at 7 bases. The CDR3 runs to 15 residues. Per the germline V gene, CDR1 is SNHLY and CDR2 is FYNNEI. Trimming at V came to 3 bases and at J to 5 bases, leaving 6 bases not matched to a gene. The CDR3 DNA reads as TGTGCCAGCAGTGAGGGCGGGAGAGGTACCGGGGAGCTGTTTTTT. Amino acids: CASSEGGRGTGELFF.

This chain links TRBV10-3 with TRBJ1-6, with D perhaps TRBD1 (5 bases). CDR1 is ENHRY and CDR2 is SYGVKD in the germline V gene. The length of the CDR3 is 15 residues. The V gene lost 3 bases and the J gene lost 6 bases, with 12 bases spanning the gap. CDR3 in amino acids: CAISDSGTFNSPLHF. CDR3 coding DNA: TGTGCCATCAGTGACAGCGGGACTTTTAATTCACCCCTCCACTTT.

This chain uses TRBV7-8 with TRBJ1-2, with 8 bases fitting TRBD1. Trimming at V came to 5 bases and at J to 3 bases, leaving 8 bases not matched to a gene. CDR1 and CDR2 (germline): SGHVS, FQNEAQ. This CDR3 region has 15 residues. CDR3 coding DNA: TGTGCCAGCAGCAGCCGGACAGGGTCGGACTATGGCTACACCTTC. Protein product: CASSSRTGSDYGYTF.

The chain employs TRBV27 and TRBJ2-1, with D tentatively TRBD1 (6 bases). Trimming shortened V by 0 bases and J by 6 bases, and 15 bases separated the two germline ends. The CDR3 runs 16 residues. CDR1 is MNHEY, CDR2 SMNVEV, per germline (reference sequence). CDR3 protein: CASSLSWGQRGNEQFF. The CDR3 nucleotides are TGTGCCAGCAGTTTATCGTGGGGACAAAGGGGCAATGAGCAGTTCTTC.

This clone was picked up a small number of times. The chain couples TRBV15 to TRBJ2-5, with TRBD1 matching 8 bases. The CDR3 loop spans 16 amino acids. The V segment lost 1 base and the J segment 4 bases; nucleotides outside the gene matches: 8. Looked up from germline, CDR1 is LNHNV and CDR2 is YYDKDF (reference sequence). The CDR3 DNA reads TGTGCCACCAGCAGAGCAGGGGGCGCAGGGTTAGAGACCCAGTACTTC. Its protein is CATSRAGGAGLETQYF.

This clone was recorded only once. V is TRBV2 and J is TRBJ2-7; 10 nucleotides agree with TRBD1. Trimming cost V 8 bases and J 8 bases; bases outside gene matches: 12. CDR3 length equals 14 residues. Germline V CDR1 and CDR2: SNHLY, FYNNEI. CDR3 nucleotides: TGTGCCAGCGGGACTCGGACAGGGGGTCGTCAGCAGTACTTC. This codes for CASGTRTGGRQQYF.